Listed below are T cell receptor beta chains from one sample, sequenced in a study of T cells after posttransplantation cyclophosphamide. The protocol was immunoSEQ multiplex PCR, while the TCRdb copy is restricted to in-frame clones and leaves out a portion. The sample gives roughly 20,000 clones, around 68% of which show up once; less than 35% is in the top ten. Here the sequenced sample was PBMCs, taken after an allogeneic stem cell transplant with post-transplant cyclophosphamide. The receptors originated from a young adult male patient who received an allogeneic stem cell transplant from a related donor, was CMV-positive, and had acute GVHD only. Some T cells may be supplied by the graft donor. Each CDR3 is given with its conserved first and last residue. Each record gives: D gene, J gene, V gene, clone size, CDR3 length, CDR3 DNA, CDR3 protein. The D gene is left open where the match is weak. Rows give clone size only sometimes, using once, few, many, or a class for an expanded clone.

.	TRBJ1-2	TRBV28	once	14	TGTGCCAGCAGTTTAGAGGGAGCCGGATATGGCTACACCTTC	CASSLEGAGYGYTF
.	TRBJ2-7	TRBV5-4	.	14	TGTGCCAGCAGCTCGACAGGTGCGTCCTACGAGCAGTACTTC	CASSSTGASYEQYF
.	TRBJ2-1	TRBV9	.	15	TGTGCCAGCAGCGTAGGGGTAGCTTTCTACAATGAGCAGTTCTTC	CASSVGVAFYNEQFF
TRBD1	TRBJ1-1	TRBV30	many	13	TGTGCCTGGAGGGGACAGATGAACACTGAAGCTTTCTTT	CAWRGQMNTEAFF
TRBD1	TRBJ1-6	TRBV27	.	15	TGTGCCAGCATTCTAACAGGGGACACCAAATCACCCCTCCACTTT	CASILTGDTKSPLHF
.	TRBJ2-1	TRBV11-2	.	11	TGTGCCAGCAGCTTAGACCGTTGGCAGTTCTTC	CASSLDRWQFF
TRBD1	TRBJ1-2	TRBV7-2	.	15	TGTGCCAGCAGCGTCTCAGACAGGGTACTCTATGGCTACACCTTC	CASSVSDRVLYGYTF
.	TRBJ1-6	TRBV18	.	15	TGTGCCAGCTCACCCTCACCGGTGGGCGATTCACCCCTCCACTTT	CASSPSPVGDSPLHF
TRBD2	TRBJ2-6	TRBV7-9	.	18	TGTGCCAGCAGCTTAGCTAGCGGGGGGGCTGATGGGGCCAACGTCCTGACTTTC	CASSLASGGADGANVLTF
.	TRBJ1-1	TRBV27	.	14	TGTGCCAGCAGTACTACAGGGTCGAGCACTGAAGCTTTCTTT	CASSTTGSSTEAFF
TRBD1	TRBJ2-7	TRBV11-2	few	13	TGTGCCAGCAGCTTCGGGGGACAGGGGAAGCAGTACTTC	CASSFGGQGKQYF
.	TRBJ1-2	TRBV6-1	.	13	TGTGCCCGCAGGGAAAGCGGGAACTATGGCTACACCTTC	CARRESGNYGYTF
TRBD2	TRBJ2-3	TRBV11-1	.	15	TGTGCCAGCAGTAGGACTAGCGGGGCTAAAGATACGCAGTATTTT	CASSRTSGAKDTQYF
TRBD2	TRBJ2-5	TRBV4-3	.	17	TGCGCCAGCAGCCAAGATAGCTCAGCGGGGGGCGGTCGGACCCAGTACTTC	CASSQDSSAGGGRTQYF
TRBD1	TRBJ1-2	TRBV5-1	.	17	TGCGCCAGCAGCTTGGAGCCCTCGGGACAGACAAACTATGGCTACACCTTC	CASSLEPSGQTNYGYTF
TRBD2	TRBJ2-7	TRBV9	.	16	TGTGCCAGCAGCGGGGGCTTAGGAGCGGGGTCGGGGGAGCAGTACTTC	CASSGGLGAGSGEQYF
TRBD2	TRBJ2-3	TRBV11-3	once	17	TGTGCCAGCAGCTTAGGGGCAGCGGGGGCCGGGACAGATACGCAGTATTTT	CASSLGAAGAGTDTQYF
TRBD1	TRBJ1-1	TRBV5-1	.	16	TGCGCCAGCAGCTCCCTCTCTACAGGGGCGGACACTGAAGCTTTCTTT	CASSSLSTGADTEAFF
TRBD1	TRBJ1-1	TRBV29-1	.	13	TGCAGCGGCTCACAGGGGGCGGGCACTGAAGCTTTCTTT	CSGSQGAGTEAFF
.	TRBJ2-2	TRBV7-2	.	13	TGTGCCAGCAGCACCTCGGGGAGCGGGGAGCTGTTTTTT	CASSTSGSGELFF
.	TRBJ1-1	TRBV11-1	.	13	TGTGCCAGCAGCTTGGGGAGGGGGACTGAAGCTTTCTTT	CASSLGRGTEAFF
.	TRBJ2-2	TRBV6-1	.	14	TGTGCCAGCACTTTTATGACTGAAACCGGGGAGCTGTTTTTT	CASTFMTETGELFF
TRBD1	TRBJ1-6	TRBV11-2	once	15	TGTGCCAGCAGCTCAGGGACAGGGCATAATTCACCCCTCCACTTT	CASSSGTGHNSPLHF
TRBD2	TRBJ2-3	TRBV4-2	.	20	TGTGCCAGCAGCCAAGACCCCCCAACCGGGACTAGCGGTGGCACAGATACGCAGTATTTT	CASSQDPPTGTSGGTDTQYF
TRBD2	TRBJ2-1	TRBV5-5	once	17	TGTGCCAGCAGCTTCGGAAGACTAGTGGGGGGGAGCAATGAGCAGTTCTTC	CASSFGRLVGGSNEQFF
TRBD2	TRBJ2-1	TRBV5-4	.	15	TGTGCCAGCAGCTACCTAGGGACTAGCGGCGATGAGCAGTTCTTC	CASSYLGTSGDEQFF
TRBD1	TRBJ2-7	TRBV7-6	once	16	TGTGCCAGCTCCAGGATGAGTCGGGACAGGGGAGGCGAGCAGTACTTC	CASSRMSRDRGGEQYF
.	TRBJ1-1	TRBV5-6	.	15	TGTGCCAGCAGCCGGATGGGGGGACGGTACACTGAAGCTTTCTTT	CASSRMGGRYTEAFF
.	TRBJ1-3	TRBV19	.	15	TGTGCCAGTAGCCGGAGGGCCGGGTCTGGAAACACCATATATTTT	CASSRRAGSGNTIYF
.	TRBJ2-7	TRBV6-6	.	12	TGTGCCAGCACAGGAACCACCTACGAGCAGTACTTC	CASTGTTYEQYF
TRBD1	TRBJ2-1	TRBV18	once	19	TGTGCCAGCTCACCACCGCAGACAGGGGGCTTGAGCTCCTACAATGAGCAGTTCTTC	CASSPPQTGGLSSYNEQFF
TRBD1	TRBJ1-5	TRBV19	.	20	TGTGCCAGTAGTAACCTCCCCACATACAAGAGACAGGGCATGCATCAGCCCCAGCATTTT	CASSNLPTYKRQGMHQPQHF
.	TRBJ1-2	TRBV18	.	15	TGTGCCAGCTCACCCCGGGACTCGGCTAACTATGGCTACACCTTC	CASSPRDSANYGYTF
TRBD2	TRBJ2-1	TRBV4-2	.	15	TGTGCCAGCAGCCAAGAGACTAGCGGAGGGACGGAGCAGTTCTTC	CASSQETSGGTEQFF
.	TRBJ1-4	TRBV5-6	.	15	TGTGCCAGCGGTAGAGCGGGAACAGAGGGGGAAAAACTGTTTTTT	CASGRAGTEGEKLFF
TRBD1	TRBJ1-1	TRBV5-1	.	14	TGCGCCAGCAGCCCAGGGACAGGGAACACTGAAGCTTTCTTT	CASSPGTGNTEAFF
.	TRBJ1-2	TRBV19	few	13	TGTGCCAGTAGCTCGGACATCCCCTATGGCTACACCTTC	CASSSDIPYGYTF
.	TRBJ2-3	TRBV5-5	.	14	TGTGCCAGCAGATTTTGGACAGACACAGATACGCAGTATTTT	CASRFWTDTDTQYF
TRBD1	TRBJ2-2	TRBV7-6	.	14	TGTGCCAGCAGCTTAGGAGGACAGGGGGGGGAGCTGTTTTTT	CASSLGGQGGELFF
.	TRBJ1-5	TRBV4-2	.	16	TGTGCCAGCAGCCAAGATTGGTCAGGGGGCAATCAGCCCCAGCATTTT	CASSQDWSGGNQPQHF
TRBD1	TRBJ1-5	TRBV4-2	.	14	TGTGCCAGCAGCCCCGGACAGGGCAATCAGCCCCAGCATTTT	CASSPGQGNQPQHF
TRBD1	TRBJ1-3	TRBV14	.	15	TGTGCCAGCAGCCAACGGACAGGGGTGCGAAACACCATATATTTT	CASSQRTGVRNTIYF
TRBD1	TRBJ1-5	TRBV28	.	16	TGTGCCAGCAGGCACTTGGGGACAGGGGTCGGTCAGCCCCAGCATTTT	CASRHLGTGVGQPQHF
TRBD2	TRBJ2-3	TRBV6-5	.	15	TGTGCCAGCAGTAGAGGTGCGGGGGGGACAGATACGCAGTATTTT	CASSRGAGGTDTQYF
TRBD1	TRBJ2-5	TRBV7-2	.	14	TGTGCCAGCAGCTTCGACAGGGGGCGCGAGACCCAGTACTTC	CASSFDRGRETQYF
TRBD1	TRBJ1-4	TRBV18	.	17	TGTGCCAGCTCACCGACTAAGGACAGGGGAACTAATGAAAAACTGTTTTTT	CASSPTKDRGTNEKLFF
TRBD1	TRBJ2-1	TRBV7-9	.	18	TGTGCCAGCAGTATAGCAGGTCATAGGGACAGGGGAAGAAATGAGCAGTTCTTC	CASSIAGHRDRGRNEQFF
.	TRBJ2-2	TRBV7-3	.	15	TGTGCCAGCAGCACCAGTGGAGCCACTTCCGGGGAGCTGTTTTTT	CASSTSGATSGELFF
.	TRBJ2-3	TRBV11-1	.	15	TGTGCCAGCAGACGGGAAGGGCGTTTCACAGATACGCAGTATTTT	CASRREGRFTDTQYF
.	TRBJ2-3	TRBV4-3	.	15	TGCGCCAGCAGCCTGGGGCTCTACCAGACAGATACGCAGTATTTT	CASSLGLYQTDTQYF
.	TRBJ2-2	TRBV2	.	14	TGTGCCAGCAGTGTCCAGGGAACCACCGGGGAGCTGTTTTTT	CASSVQGTTGELFF
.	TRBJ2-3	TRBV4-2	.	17	TGTGCCAGCAGCCGAACGGGGGAGCCCCGGGTCACAGATACGCAGTATTTT	CASSRTGEPRVTDTQYF
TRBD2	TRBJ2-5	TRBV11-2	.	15	TGTGCCAGCAGCTCTCTTAAGAGCGGGGGGGCCCCCCAGTACTTC	CASSSLKSGGAPQYF
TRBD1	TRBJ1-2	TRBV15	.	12	TGTGCCACCAGCAGACCCCGACAGGGCGTCACCTTC	CATSRPRQGVTF
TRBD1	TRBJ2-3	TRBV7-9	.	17	TGTGCCAGCAGATTTGCCATCCACAGGGGGAGCACAGATACGCAGTATTTT	CASRFAIHRGSTDTQYF
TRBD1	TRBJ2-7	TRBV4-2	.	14	TGTGCCAGCAGCTTCGGACAGGGGGCGCCCGAGCAGTACTTC	CASSFGQGAPEQYF
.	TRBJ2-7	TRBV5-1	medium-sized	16	TGCGCCAGCAGCTTGGCTACAGGTCTTAGCTCCTACGAGCAGTACTTC	CASSLATGLSSYEQYF
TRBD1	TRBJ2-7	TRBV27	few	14	TGTGCCAGCAGTCTGGACAGGTGGAACTACGAGCAGTACTTC	CASSLDRWNYEQYF
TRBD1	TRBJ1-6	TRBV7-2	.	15	TGTGCCAGCAGCAGGGACAGGGCAAAAAATTCACCCCTCCACTTT	CASSRDRAKNSPLHF
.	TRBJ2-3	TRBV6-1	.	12	TGTGCCAGCAACCCTGCAACTAATACGCAGTATTTT	CASNPATNTQYF